This T cell receptor (beta chain) was identified in a study of blood T cell repertoires in COVID-19. Study-wide background: Acute and convalescent COVID-19 samples came from the United States, Italy and Spain. T cells, B-cell-depleted T cells, or PBMCs provided the cDNA or gDNA that served as material.

This CDR3 has 13 amino acids. V lost 5 bases to trimming and J lost 7 bases, with 14 bases between them. The germline V gene has CDR1 SGHTA and CDR2 FQGTGA. TCRdb's copy holds only in-frame clones and misses some; the assay was immunoSEQ multiplex PCR. The repertoire consists of fewer than 250,000 clones, with 80% to 90% occurring once and the leading ten covering around 0.96%. The TCR originated in a man aged 40-55 years with acute or convalescent COVID-19. Sequenced: peripheral blood. The chain has TRBV7-3 and TRBJ1-1; D perhaps matches TRBD1 (5 bases). In nucleotides, the CDR3 is TGTGCCAGCAGCCCTACGGTCGGGGGTGAAGCTTTCTTT. This encodes CASSPTVGGEAFF. Full variable domain (outside the CDR3, taken from reference TRBV7-3 and TRBJ1-1): GAGVSQTPSNKVTEKGKYVELRCDPISGHTALYWYRQSLGQGPEFLIYFQGTGAADDSGLPNDRFFAVRPEGSVSTLKIQRTERGDSAVYLCASSPTVGGEAFFGQGTRLTVV.